This T cell receptor (beta chain) was captured by sequencing in a study of blood T cells in healthy people across ages. About the study: Per two T cells, template switching captured roughly one barcoded beta molecule.

Primers used in a second PCR of roughly 6 to 11 cycles were a sample-barcoded 5' primer and a J-beta primer mix. TCRdb re-called the 5' RACE reads with MiXCR, one entry per CDR3 protein. The sample consists of about 670,000 distinct CDR3 sequences, 52% of them appearing once. Notes on the study in general: TCR beta diversity per million T cells fell roughly linearly with age.

This clonotype was observed once. Its antigen is unidentified. The CDR3 sequence is 13 residues long. The V end lost 3 bases, the J end lost 2 bases, and 7 bases lay between the germline ends. This chain uses TRBV12-3 or TRBV12-4 with TRBJ2-5; unclear D gene. Sequencing input: blood. This TCR came from an elderly woman in good health. Here the CDR3 DNA reads TGTGCCAGCAGTTTTAAGGGACAAGAGACCCAGTACTTC. Its protein product is CASSFKGQETQYF.